Following are 9 T cell receptor beta chains from one sample sequenced in a study of response to subunit inactivated influenza vaccine. TCRdb ran MiXCR on the RT-PCR reads and lists one entry per CDR3 protein. The table includes hundreds of thousands of distinct CDR3 sequences, around 11% detected once. Sequenced material: PBMCs from blood, taken on the day of vaccination. Receptor source: a man aged 45 to 65 who received an inactivated influenza vaccine.

This chain connects TRBV30 to TRBJ2-1, with D perhaps matching TRBD2 (6 bases). Germline loops: CDR1 GTSNPN, CDR2 SVGIG (reference sequence). Trimming shortened V by 5 bases and J by 4 bases, and 15 bases separated the two germline ends. The CDR3 runs 14 residues. This chain's CDR3 is CAWVHSGTYNEQFF. CDR3 DNA: TGTGCCTGGGTCCACTCCGGGACTTACAATGAGCAGTTCTTC.

The chain joins TRBV6-5 to TRBJ2-5; TRBD2 aligns across 11 bases. There are 14 residues in the CDR3. V was clipped by 2 bases and J by 5 bases; unmatched bases: 1. Germline V CDR1 and CDR2: MNHEY, SVGAGI. In nucleotides, the CDR3 is TGTGCCAGCAGTTACGGGACTAGCGGTGAGACCCAGTACTTC. Translated: CASSYGTSGETQYF.

This clonotype has at least ten counts. The gene calls are TRBV6-5 and TRBJ2-1; 7 bases are shared with TRBD1. Germline lookup yields CDR1 MNHEY and CDR2 SVGAGI. V trimming: 2 bases; J trimming: 9 bases; junction bases outside the gene matches: 4. This CDR3 is built from 13 residues. The CDR3, as DNA: TGTGCCAGCAGTTACGGCAGGGGGACTGAGCAGTTCTTC. Translation: CASSYGRGTEQFF.

The chain joins TRBV18 to TRBJ2-2, with D perhaps matching TRBD2 (6 bases). Trimming cost V 2 bases and J 3 bases, with 10 bases left between them. The germline gives CDR1 KGHSH, CDR2 LQKENI. This CDR3 is 15 amino acids long. CDR3 residues: CASSPGGADTGELFF. The CDR3 DNA sequence: TGTGCCAGCTCACCAGGAGGGGCGGACACCGGGGAGCTGTTTTTT. Drawing the rest from reference TRBV18 and TRBJ2-2, the complete variable domain is NAGVMQNPRHLVRRRGQEARLRCSPMKGHSHVYWYRQLPEEGLKFMVYLQKENIIDESGMPKERFSAEFPKEGPSILRIQQVVRGDSAAYFCASSPGGADTGELFFGEGSRLTVL.

This clonotype was seen a handful of times. The chain employs TRBV5-1 and TRBJ2-7, with D uncertain. CDR3 length equals 13 residues. Germline V gene data show CDR1 as SGHRS and CDR2 as YFSETQ. The germline V and J ends were trimmed by 7 bases and 2 bases, with 13 bases remaining between them. The CDR3 reads CASQGPSPYEQYF. CDR3 DNA sequence: TGCGCCAGCCAAGGACCGAGTCCCTACGAGCAGTACTTC. The variable domain in full, completed from reference TRBV5-1 and TRBJ2-7, reads KAGVTQTPRYLIKTRGQQVTLSCSPISGHRSVSWYQQTPGQGLQFLFEYFSETQRNKGNFPGRFSGRQFSNSRSEMNVSTLELGDSALYLCASQGPSPYEQYFGPGTRLTVT.

The gene calls are TRBV7-2 and TRBJ1-5; 7 bases map to TRBD1. V shed 5 bases and J 6 bases; nucleotides not matched to a gene: 7. This CDR3 spans 14 amino acids. Germline lookup yields CDR1 SGHTA and CDR2 FQGNSA. The CDR3 protein is CASSPDRVSQPQHF. The DNA of the CDR3 is TGTGCCAGCAGCCCCGACAGGGTTAGTCAGCCCCAGCATTTT.

This clonotype occurred many times. This rearrangement joins TRBV7-9 to TRBJ2-1; 8 nucleotides align to TRBD2. The CDR3 length is 15 residues. J lost 3 bases, V lost 5 bases, and 6 bases had no gene match. Germline values: CDR1 SEHNR, CDR2 FQNEAQ (reference sequence). The DNA of the CDR3 is TGTGCCAGCAGCGTGACGACTAGCGTCTACAATGAGCAGTTCTTC. It yields the protein CASSVTTSVYNEQFF.

This clonotype was seen repeatedly, ten times or more. The rearrangement joins TRBV7-2 to TRBJ2-7, with 8 bases fitting TRBD1. Germline CDR1 and CDR2: SGHTA and FQGNSA. This CDR3 region has 15 residues. V shed 2 bases and J 2 bases; nucleotides not matched to a gene: 5. The CDR3 nucleotides read TGTGCCAGCAGCTTATCTGGGACAGGACCCTACGAGCAGTACTTC. As protein: CASSLSGTGPYEQYF. The full variable domain, completed using reference TRBV7-2 and TRBJ2-7, is GAGVSQSPSNKVTEKGKDVELRCDPISGHTALYWYRQSLGQGLEFLIYFQGNSAPDKSGLPSDRFSAERTGGSVSTLTIQRTQQEDSAVYLCASSLSGTGPYEQYFGPGTRLTVT.

V gene TRBV20-1 combines with J gene TRBJ2-3; 13 bases map to TRBD2. The ends lost 6 bases at V and 4 bases at J; junction bases unmatched: 4. Germline V gene lookup returns CDR1 DFQATT and CDR2 SNEGSKA (reference sequence). CDR3 length: 14 residues. As DNA, the CDR3 is TGCAGTGCAACTAGCGGGAGGGTAGCAGATACGCAGTATTTT. Translation gives CSATSGRVADTQYF.